This T cell receptor (beta chain) was identified during a study of identical twins. Each CDR3 protein gets one entry after TCRdb re-called the 5' RACE reads with MiXCR. The repertoire holds hundreds of thousands of distinct CDR3 sequences, with about 12% as singletons. CDR3 length: 15 amino acids. Trimming left V 5 bases short and J 1 base short, with 14 bases between. From germline, CDR1 is SNHLY and CDR2 FYNNEI. These same records also appear under a second study, on yellow fever vaccine responses in identical twins.

The source material was PBMCs. The receptor's source is a woman aged 18-35 years in good health. This sequence joins TRBV2 and TRBJ1-2; D gene ambiguous. This chain's CDR3 is CASSKNGRFNYGYTF. The CDR3 DNA is TGTGCCAGCAGTAAAAACGGACGTTTTAACTATGGCTACACCTTC.